This TCR beta chain was recovered during a study of cytomegalovirus exposure and HLA in healthy donors. Vbeta (60) and Jbeta (13) primers were used in the PCR. As originally analysed: The count from a later analysis was tens of millions of unique TCR beta chains, some 12 million of them shared. The data were produced by immunoSEQ multiplex PCR, yet TCRdb's version contains in-frame clones alone and is incomplete. V and J calls and clone size are copied from that table; D and trimming were computed from the DNA. The sample lists under 85,000 clones, approximately 68% occurring once. V dropped 0 bases and J dropped 7; count of bases not matched to a gene: 11. Looked up from germline, CDR1 is SGHRS and CDR2 is YFSETQ. This CDR3 is built from 16 residues.

The origin of this receptor is a woman under 40 in good health and CMV-seronegative. This rearrangement joins TRBV5-1 to TRBJ1-2, with 8 bases matching TRBD1. The source material was PBMCs. CDR3 bases: TGCGCCAGCAGCTTGGGTTCGGGACAGGTAGTCGGTGGCTACACCTTC. Protein: CASSLGSGQVVGGYTF.